Described below is a single TCR beta chain sequence and its context. The antigen remains undetermined. V lost 4 bases and J lost 7; bases outside the gene matches: 3. This CDR3 comprises 12 residues. Germline CDR1 is GTSNPN and CDR2 is SVGIG (reference sequence). Profiling relied on immunoSEQ multiplex PCR, and the TCRdb table lists in-frame clones only, not all of them. The sample has 150,000 to 200,000 clones; 75% to 90% are singletons. The source of the sample is a study of cytomegalovirus exposure and HLA in healthy donors. Notes on the study in general: In vitro checks showed that a few CMV-associated chains really do target CMV antigens. The authors enumerated some 160 TCR beta chains as linked to cytomegalovirus.

The chain joins TRBV30 to TRBJ2-1; 8 positions match TRBD1. Sequenced: PBMCs. The sequence was obtained from a man between 18 and 29 years old in good health and CMV-seropositive. CDR3 loop: CAWTGGVNEQFF. CDR3 coding DNA: TGTGCCTGGACAGGGGGCGTGAATGAGCAGTTCTTC.